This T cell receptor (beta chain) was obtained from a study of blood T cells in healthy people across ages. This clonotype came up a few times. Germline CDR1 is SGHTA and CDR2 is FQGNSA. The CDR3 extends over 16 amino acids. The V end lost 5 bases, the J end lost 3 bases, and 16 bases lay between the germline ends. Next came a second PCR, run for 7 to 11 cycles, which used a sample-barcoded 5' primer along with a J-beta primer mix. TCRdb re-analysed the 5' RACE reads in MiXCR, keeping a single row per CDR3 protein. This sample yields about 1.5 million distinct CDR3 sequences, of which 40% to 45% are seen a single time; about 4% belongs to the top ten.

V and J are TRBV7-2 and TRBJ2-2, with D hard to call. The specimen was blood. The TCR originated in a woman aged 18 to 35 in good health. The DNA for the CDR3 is TGTGCCAGCAGCCGAATACATGCGTTGGACACCGGGGAGCTGTTTTTT. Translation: CASSRIHALDTGELFF.